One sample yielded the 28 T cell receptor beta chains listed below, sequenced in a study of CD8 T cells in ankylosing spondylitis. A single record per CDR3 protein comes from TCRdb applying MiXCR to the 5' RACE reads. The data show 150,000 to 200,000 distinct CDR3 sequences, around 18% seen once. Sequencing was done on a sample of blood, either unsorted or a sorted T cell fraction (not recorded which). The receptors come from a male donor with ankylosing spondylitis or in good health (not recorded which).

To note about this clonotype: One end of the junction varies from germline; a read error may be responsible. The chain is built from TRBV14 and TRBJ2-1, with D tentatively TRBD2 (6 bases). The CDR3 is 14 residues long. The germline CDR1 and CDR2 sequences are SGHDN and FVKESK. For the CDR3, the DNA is TGTGCCAGCAGGTCTTCAACTAGCTACAATGAGCAGCTCTTC. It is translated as CASRSSTSYNEQLF.

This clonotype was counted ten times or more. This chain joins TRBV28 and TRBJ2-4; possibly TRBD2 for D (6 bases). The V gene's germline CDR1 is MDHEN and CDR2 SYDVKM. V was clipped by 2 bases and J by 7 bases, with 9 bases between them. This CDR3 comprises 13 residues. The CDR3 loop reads CASSLPGVNIQYF. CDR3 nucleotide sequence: TGTGCCAGCAGTTTACCGGGGGTGAACATTCAGTACTTC. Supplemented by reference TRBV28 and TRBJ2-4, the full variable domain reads DVKVTQSSRYLVKRTGEKVFLECVQDMDHENMFWYRQDPGLGLRLIYFSYDVKMKEKGDIPEGYSVSREKKERFSLILESASTNQTSMYLCASSLPGVNIQYFGAGTRLSVL.

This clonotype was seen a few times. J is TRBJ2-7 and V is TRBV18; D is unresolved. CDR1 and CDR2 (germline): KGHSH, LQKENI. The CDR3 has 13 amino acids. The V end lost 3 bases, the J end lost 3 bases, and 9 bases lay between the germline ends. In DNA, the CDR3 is TGTGCCAGCTCACCGGGTGCCGGCTACGAGCAGTACTTC. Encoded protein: CASSPGAGYEQYF.

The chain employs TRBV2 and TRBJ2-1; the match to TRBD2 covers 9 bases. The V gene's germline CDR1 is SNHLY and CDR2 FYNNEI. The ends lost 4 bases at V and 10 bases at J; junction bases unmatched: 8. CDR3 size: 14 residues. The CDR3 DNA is TGTGCCAGCAGTGGAGGAATAGCGGGAGTGGAGCAGTTCTTC. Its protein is CASSGGIAGVEQFF.

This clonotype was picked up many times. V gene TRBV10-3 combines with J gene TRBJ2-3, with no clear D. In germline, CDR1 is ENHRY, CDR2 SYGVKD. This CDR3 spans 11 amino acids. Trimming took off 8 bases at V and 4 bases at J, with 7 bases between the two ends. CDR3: CAISTADTQYF. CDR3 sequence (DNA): TGTGCCATCTCGACGGCAGATACGCAGTATTTT.

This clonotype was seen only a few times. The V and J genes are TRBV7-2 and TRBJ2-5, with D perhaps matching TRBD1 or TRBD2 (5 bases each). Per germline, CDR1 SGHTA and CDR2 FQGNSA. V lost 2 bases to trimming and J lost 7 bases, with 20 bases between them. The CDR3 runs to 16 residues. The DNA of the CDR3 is TGTGCCAGCAGCTTATGGGTGGGGGAGCCCACCGGGACCCAGTACTTC. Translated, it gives CASSLWVGEPTGTQYF.

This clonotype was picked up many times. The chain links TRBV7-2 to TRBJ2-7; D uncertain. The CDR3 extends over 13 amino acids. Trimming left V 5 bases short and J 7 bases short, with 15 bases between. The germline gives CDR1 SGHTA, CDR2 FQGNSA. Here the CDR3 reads CASSPGYVSEQYF. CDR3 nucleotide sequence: TGTGCCAGCAGCCCCGGTTACGTAAGTGAGCAGTACTTC.

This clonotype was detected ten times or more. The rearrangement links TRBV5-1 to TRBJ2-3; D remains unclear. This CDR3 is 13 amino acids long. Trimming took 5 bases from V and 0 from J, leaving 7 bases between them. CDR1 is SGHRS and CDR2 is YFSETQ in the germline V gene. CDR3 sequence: CASRTESTDTQYF. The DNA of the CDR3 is TGCGCCAGCAGGACGGAGAGCACAGATACGCAGTATTTT. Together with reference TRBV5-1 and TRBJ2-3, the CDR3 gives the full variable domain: KAGVTQTPRYLIKTRGQQVTLSCSPISGHRSVSWYQQTPGQGLQFLFEYFSETQRNKGNFPGRFSGRQFSNSRSEMNVSTLELGDSALYLCASRTESTDTQYFGPGTRLTVL.

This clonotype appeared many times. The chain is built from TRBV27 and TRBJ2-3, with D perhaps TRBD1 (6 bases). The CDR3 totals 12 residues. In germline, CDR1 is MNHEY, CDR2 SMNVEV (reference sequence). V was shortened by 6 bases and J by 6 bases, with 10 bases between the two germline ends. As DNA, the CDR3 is TGTGCCAGCAGCAGGGGTTTCGATACGCAGTATTTT. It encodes CASSRGFDTQYF.

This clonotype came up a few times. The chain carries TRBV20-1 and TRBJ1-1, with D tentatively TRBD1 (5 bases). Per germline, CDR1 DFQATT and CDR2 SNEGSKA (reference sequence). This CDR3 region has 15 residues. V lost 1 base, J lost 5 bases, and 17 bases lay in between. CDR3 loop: CSARGRVLWGTEAFF. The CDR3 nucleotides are TGCAGTGCTAGAGGCCGGGTTTTATGGGGGACTGAAGCTTTCTTT.

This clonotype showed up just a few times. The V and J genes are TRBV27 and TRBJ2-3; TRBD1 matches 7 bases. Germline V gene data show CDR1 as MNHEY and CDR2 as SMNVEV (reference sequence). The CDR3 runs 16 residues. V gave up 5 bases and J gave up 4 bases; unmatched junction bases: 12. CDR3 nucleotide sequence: TGTGCCAGCAGTCGTACCGGGACAGAGGTCCCAGATACGCAGTATTTT. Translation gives CASSRTGTEVPDTQYF.

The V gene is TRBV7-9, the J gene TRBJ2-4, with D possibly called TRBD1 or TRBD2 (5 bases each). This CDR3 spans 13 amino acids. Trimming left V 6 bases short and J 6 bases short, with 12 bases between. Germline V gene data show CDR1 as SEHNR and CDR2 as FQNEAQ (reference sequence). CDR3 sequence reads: CASRDGGGNIQYF. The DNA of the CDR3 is TGTGCCAGCAGGGATGGGGGTGGAAACATTCAGTACTTC. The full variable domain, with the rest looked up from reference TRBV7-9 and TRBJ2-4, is DTGVSQNPRHKITKRGQNVTFRCDPISEHNRLYWYRQTLGQGPEFLTYFQNEAQLEKSRLLSDRFSAERPKGSFSTLEIQRTEQGDSAMYLCASRDGGGNIQYFGAGTRLSVL.

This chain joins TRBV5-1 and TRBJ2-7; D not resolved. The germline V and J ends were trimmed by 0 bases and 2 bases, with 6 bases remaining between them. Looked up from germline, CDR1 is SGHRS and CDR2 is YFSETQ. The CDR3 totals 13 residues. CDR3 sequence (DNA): TGCGCCAGCAGCTTGGGACCGACCTACGAGCAGTACTTC. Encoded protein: CASSLGPTYEQYF.

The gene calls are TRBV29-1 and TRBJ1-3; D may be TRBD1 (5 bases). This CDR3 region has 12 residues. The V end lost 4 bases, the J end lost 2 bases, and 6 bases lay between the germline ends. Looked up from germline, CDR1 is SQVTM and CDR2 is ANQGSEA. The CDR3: CSVGGAGNTIYF. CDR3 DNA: TGCAGCGTTGGAGGGGCTGGAAACACCATATATTTT.

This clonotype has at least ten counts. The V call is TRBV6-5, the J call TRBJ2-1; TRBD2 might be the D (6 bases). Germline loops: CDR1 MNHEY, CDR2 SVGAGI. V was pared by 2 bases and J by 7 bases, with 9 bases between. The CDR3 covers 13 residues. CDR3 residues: CASSYRLGNEQFF. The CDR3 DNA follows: TGTGCCAGCAGTTACAGACTAGGGAATGAGCAGTTCTTC.

This CDR3 is CASRAAPSNTGELFF. CDR3 DNA: TGTGCCAGCCGGGCTGCTCCTTCGAACACCGGGGAGCTGTTTTTT. The rearrangement links TRBV6-4 to TRBJ2-2; D remains unclear. The CDR3 is 15 amino acids. The germline V gene has CDR1 MRHNA and CDR2 SNTAGT. Trimming took off 8 bases at V and 0 bases at J, with 13 bases between the two ends.

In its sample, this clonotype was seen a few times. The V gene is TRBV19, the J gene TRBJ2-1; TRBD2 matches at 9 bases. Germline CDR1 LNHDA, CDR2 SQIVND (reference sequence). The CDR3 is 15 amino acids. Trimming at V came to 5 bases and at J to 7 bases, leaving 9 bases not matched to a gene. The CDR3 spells CASSQIAGARNEQFF. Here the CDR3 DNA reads TGTGCCAGTAGTCAGATAGCGGGAGCTCGGAATGAGCAGTTCTTC.

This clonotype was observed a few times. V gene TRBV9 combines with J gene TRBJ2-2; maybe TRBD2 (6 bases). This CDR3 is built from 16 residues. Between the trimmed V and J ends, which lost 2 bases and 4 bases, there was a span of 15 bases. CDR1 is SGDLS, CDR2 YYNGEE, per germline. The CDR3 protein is CASSVGGTRGTGELFF. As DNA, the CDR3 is TGTGCCAGCAGCGTTGGGGGGACCCGGGGCACCGGGGAGCTGTTTTTT.

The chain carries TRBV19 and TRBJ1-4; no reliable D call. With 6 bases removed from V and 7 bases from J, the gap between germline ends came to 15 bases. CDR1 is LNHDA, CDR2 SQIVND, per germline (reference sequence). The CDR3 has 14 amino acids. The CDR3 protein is CASRQGRSSEKLFF. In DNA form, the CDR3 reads TGTGCCAGTAGACAAGGCCGCTCTTCTGAAAAACTGTTTTTT.

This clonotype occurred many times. CDR3 nucleotides: TGTGCCAGCAGCTACCAGGGACCTTCCTACGAGCAGTACTTC. This encodes CASSYQGPSYEQYF. The chain links TRBV5-6 to TRBJ2-7; D could derive from TRBD1 or TRBD2 (5 bases each). This CDR3 comprises 14 residues. The V end was cut by 3 bases, the J end by 1 base, with 11 bases between. Germline assignment: CDR1 SGHDT and CDR2 YYEEEE.

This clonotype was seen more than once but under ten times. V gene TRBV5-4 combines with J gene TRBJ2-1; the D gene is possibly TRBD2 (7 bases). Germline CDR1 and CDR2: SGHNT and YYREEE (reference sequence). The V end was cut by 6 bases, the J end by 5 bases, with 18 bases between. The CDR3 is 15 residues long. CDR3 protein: CASTLGGLADNEQFF. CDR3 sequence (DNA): TGTGCCAGCACCCTAGGGGGGCTAGCGGACAATGAGCAGTTCTTC.

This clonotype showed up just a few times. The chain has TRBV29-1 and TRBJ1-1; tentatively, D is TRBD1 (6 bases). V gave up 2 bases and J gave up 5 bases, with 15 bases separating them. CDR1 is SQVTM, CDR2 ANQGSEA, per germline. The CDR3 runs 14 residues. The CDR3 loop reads CSVEPSDRQTEAFF. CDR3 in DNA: TGCAGCGTTGAACCCTCGGACAGACAGACTGAAGCTTTCTTT.

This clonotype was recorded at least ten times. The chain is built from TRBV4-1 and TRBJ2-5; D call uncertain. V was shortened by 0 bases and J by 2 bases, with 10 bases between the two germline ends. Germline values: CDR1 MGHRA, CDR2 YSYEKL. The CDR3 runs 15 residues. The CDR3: CASSQDGLEQETQYF. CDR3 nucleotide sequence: TGCGCCAGCAGCCAAGATGGGCTAGAGCAAGAGACCCAGTACTTC.

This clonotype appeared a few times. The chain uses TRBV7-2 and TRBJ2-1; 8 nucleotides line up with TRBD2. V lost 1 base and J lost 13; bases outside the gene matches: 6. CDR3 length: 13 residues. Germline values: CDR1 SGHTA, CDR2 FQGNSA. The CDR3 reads CASSLDFLAGQFF. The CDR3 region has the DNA TGTGCCAGCAGCTTAGATTTTCTAGCGGGCCAGTTCTTC. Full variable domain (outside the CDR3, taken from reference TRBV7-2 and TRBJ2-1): GAGVSQSPSNKVTEKGKDVELRCDPISGHTALYWYRQSLGQGLEFLIYFQGNSAPDKSGLPSDRFSAERTGGSVSTLTIQRTQQEDSAVYLCASSLDFLAGQFFGPGTRLTVL.

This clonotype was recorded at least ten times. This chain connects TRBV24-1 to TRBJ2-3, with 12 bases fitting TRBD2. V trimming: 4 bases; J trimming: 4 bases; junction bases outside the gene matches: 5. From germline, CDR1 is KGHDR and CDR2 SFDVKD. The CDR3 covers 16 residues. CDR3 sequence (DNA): TGTGCCACCAGTGAGGTGACTAGCGGGAGTGCAGATACGCAGTATTTT. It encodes CATSEVTSGSADTQYF.

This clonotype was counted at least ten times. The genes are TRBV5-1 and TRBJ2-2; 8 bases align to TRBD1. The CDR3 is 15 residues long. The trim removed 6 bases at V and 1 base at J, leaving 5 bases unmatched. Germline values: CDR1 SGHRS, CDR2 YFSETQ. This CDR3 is CASNDRGQNTGELFF. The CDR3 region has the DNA TGCGCCAGCAATGACAGGGGCCAGAACACCGGGGAGCTGTTTTTT.

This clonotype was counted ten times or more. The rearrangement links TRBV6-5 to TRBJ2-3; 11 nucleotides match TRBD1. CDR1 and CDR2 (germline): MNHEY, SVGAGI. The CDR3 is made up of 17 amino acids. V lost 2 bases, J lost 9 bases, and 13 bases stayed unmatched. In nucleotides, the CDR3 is TGTGCCAGCAGTTACGCCGGGACAGGGGGAATCGATAGGACGCAGTATTTT. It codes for CASSYAGTGGIDRTQYF.

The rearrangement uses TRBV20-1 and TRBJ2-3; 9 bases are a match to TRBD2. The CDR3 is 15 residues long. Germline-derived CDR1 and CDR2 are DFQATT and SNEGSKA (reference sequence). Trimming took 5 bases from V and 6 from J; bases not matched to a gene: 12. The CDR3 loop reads CSAVLSSGEGDTQYF. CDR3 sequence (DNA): TGCAGTGCTGTTCTGTCTAGCGGGGAAGGGGATACGCAGTATTTT.